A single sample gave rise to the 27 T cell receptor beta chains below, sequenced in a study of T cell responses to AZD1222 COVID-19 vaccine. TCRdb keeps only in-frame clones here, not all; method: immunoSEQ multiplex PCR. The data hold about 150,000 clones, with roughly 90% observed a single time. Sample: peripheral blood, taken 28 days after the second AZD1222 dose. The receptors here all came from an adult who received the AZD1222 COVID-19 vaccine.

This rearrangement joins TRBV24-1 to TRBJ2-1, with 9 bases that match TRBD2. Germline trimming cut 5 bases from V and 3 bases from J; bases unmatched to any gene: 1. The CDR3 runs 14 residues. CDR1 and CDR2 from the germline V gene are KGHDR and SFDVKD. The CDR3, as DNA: TGTGCCACCAGTGGACTAGCGGTCTACAATGAGCAGTTCTTC. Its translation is CATSGLAVYNEQFF.

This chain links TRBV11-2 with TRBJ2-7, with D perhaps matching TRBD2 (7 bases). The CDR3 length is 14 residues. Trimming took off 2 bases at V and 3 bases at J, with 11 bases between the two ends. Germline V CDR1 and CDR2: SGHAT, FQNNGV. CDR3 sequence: CASSLRGASYEQYF. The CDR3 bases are TGTGCCAGCAGCTTACGGGGGGCAAGCTACGAGCAGTACTTC.

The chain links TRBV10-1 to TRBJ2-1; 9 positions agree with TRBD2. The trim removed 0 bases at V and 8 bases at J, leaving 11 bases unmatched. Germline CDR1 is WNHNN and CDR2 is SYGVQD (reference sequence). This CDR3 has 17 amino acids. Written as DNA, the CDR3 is TGCGCCAGCAGTGAGTCGGCGGGGGGGAGCGGGAGATATGAGCAGTTCTTC. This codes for CASSESAGGSGRYEQFF.

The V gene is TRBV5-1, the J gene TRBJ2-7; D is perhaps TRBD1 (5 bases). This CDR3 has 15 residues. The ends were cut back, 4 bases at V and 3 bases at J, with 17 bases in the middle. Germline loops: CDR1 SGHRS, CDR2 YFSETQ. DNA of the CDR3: TGCGCCAGCAGCCAAGAAGGACACCTAAACTACGAGCAGTACTTC. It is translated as CASSQEGHLNYEQYF.

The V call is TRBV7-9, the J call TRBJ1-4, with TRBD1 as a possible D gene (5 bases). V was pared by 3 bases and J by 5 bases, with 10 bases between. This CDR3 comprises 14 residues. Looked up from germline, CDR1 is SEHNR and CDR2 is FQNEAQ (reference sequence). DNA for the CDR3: TGTGCCAGCAGCTTGGGGCGGCCGAATGAAAAACTGTTTTTT. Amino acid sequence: CASSLGRPNEKLFF.

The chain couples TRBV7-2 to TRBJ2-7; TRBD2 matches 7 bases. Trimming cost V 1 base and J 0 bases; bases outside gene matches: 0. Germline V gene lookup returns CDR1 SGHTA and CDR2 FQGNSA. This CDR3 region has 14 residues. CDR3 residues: CASSLGTSSYEQYF. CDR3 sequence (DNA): TGTGCCAGCAGCTTAGGGACTAGCTCCTACGAGCAGTACTTC.

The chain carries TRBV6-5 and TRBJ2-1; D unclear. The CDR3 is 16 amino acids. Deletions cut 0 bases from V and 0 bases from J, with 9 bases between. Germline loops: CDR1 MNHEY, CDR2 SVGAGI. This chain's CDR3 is CASSYSAASSYNEQFF. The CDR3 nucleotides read TGTGCCAGCAGTTACTCCGCGGCTAGCTCCTACAATGAGCAGTTCTTC.

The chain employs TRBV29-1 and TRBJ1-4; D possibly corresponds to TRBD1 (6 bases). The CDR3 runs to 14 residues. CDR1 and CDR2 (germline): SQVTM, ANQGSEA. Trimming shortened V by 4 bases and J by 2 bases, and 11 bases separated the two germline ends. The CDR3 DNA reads TGCAGCGTTGGGGGGCGGCTTACTAATGAAAAACTGTTTTTT. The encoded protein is CSVGGRLTNEKLFF. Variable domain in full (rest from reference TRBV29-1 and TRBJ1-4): SAVISQKPSRDICQRGTSLTIQCQVDSQVTMMFWYRQQPGQSLTLIATANQGSEATYESGFVIDKFPISRPNLTFSTLTVSNMSPEDSSIYLCSVGGRLTNEKLFFGSGTQLSVL.

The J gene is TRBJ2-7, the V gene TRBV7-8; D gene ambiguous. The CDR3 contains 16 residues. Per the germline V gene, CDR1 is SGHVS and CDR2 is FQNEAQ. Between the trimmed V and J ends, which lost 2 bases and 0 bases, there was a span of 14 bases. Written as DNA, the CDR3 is TGTGCCAGCAGCTTACGGGCCGGGCTAGGCTCCTACGAGCAGTACTTC. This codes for CASSLRAGLGSYEQYF.

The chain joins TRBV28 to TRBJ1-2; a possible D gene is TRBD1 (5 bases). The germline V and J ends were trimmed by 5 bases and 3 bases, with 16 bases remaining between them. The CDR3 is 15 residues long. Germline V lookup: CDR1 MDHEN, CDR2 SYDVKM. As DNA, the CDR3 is TGTGCCAGCAGTGGGGGACTCGTCGGATACTATGGCTACACCTTC. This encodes CASSGGLVGYYGYTF.

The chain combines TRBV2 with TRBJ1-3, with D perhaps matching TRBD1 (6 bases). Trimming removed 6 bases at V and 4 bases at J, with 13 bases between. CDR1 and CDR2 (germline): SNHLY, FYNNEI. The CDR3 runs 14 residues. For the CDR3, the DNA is TGTGCCAGCAGCAGGACAGCCGGGGGAAACACCATATATTTT. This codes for CASSRTAGGNTIYF.

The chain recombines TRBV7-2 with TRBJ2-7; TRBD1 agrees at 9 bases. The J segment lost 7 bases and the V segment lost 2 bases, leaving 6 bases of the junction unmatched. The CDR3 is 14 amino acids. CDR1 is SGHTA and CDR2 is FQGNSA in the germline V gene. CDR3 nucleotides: TGTGCCAGCAGCTTAAGACAGGGGGGGACGGAGCAGTACTTC. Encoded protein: CASSLRQGGTEQYF. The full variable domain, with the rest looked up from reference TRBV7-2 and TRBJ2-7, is GAGVSQSPSNKVTEKGKDVELRCDPISGHTALYWYRQSLGQGLEFLIYFQGNSAPDKSGLPSDRFSAERTGGSVSTLTIQRTQQEDSAVYLCASSLRQGGTEQYFGPGTRLTVT.

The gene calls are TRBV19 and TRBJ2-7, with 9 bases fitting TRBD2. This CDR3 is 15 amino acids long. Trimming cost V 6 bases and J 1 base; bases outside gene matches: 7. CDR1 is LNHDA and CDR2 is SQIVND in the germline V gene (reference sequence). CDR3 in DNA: TGTGCCAGTAGCTCGGGTAGCGGGGGATCCTACGAGCAGTACTTC. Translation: CASSSGSGGSYEQYF. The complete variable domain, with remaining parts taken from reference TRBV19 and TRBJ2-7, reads DGGITQSPKYLFRKEGQNVTLSCEQNLNHDAMYWYRQDPGQGLRLIYYSQIVNDFQKGDIAEGYSVSREKKESFPLTVTSAQKNPTAFYLCASSSGSGGSYEQYFGPGTRLTVT.

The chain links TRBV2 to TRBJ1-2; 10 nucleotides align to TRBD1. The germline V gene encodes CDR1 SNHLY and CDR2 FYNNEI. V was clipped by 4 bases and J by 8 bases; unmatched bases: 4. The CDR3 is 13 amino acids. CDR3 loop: CASSVGTGVGYTF. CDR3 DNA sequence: TGTGCCAGCAGTGTGGGGACAGGGGTCGGCTACACCTTC. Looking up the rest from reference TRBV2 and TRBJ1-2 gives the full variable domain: EPEVTQTPSHQVTQMGQEVILRCVPISNHLYFYWYRQILGQKVEFLVSFYNNEISEKSEIFDDQFSVERPDGSNFTLKIRSTKLEDSAMYFCASSVGTGVGYTFGSGTRLTVV.

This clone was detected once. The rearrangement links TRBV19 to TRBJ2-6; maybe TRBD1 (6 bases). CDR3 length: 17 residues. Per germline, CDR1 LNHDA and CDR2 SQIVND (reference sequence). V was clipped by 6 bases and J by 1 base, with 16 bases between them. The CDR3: CASSSGESFSGANVLTF. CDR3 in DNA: TGTGCCAGTAGCTCAGGGGAGAGCTTTTCTGGGGCCAACGTCCTGACTTTC.

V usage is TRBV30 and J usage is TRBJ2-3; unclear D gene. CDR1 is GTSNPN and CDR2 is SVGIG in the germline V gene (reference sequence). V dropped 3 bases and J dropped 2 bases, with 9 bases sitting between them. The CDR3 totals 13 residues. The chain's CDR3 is CAWRSRTTDTQYF. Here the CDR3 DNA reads TGTGCCTGGAGGTCCCGGACCACAGATACGCAGTATTTT.

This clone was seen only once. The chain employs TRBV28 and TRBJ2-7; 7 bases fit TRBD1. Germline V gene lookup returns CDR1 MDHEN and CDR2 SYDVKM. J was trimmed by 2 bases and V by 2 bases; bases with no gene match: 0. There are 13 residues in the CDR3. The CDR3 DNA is TGTGCCAGCAGTTTAAGGGGGCCCTACGAGCAGTACTTC. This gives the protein CASSLRGPYEQYF. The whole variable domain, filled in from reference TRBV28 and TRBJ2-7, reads DVKVTQSSRYLVKRTGEKVFLECVQDMDHENMFWYRQDPGLGLRLIYFSYDVKMKEKGDIPEGYSVSREKKERFSLILESASTNQTSMYLCASSLRGPYEQYFGPGTRLTVT.

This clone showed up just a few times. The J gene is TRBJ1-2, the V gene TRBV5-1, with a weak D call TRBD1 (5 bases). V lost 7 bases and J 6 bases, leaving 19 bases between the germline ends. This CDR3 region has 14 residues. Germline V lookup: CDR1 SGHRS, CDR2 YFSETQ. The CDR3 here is CASSRDTMGDGYTF. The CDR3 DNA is TGCGCCAGCTCGCGAGACACAATGGGGGATGGCTACACCTTC.

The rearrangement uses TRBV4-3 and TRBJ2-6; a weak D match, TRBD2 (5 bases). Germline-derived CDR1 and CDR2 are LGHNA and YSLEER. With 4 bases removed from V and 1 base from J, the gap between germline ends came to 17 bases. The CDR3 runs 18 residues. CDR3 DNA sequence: TGCGCCAGCAGCCCGCTCCCGGCGGGCGGGTCTGGGGCCAACGTCCTGACTTTC. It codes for CASSPLPAGGSGANVLTF.

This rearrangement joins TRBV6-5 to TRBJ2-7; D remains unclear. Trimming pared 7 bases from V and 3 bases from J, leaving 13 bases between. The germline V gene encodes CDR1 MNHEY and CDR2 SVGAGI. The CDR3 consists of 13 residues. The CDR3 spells CASNGQYNYEQYF. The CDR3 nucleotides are TGTGCCAGCAATGGTCAGTACAACTACGAGCAGTACTTC.

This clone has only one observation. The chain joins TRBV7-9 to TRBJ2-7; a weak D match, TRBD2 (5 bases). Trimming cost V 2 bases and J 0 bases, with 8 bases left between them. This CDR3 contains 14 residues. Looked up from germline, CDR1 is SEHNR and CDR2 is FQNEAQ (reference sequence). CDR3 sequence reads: CASSLSGSSYEQYF. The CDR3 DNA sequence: TGTGCCAGCAGCTTATCTGGGAGCTCCTACGAGCAGTACTTC.

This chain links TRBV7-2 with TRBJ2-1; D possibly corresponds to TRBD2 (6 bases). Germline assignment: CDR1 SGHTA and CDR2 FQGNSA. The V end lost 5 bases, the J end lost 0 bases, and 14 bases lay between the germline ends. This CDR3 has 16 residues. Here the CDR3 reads CASSTSLTSSYNEQFF. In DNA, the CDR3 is TGTGCCAGCAGCACCAGCCTGACTAGCTCCTACAATGAGCAGTTCTTC. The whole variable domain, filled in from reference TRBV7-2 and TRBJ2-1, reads GAGVSQSPSNKVTEKGKDVELRCDPISGHTALYWYRQSLGQGLEFLIYFQGNSAPDKSGLPSDRFSAERTGGSVSTLTIQRTQQEDSAVYLCASSTSLTSSYNEQFFGPGTRLTVL.

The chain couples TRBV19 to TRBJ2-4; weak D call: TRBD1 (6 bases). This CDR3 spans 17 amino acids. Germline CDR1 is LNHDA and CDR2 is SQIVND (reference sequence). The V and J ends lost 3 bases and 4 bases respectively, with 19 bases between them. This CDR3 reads CASSILVPGTKKNIQYF. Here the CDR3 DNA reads TGTGCCAGTAGTATCCTTGTTCCCGGGACAAAAAAAAACATTCAGTACTTC.

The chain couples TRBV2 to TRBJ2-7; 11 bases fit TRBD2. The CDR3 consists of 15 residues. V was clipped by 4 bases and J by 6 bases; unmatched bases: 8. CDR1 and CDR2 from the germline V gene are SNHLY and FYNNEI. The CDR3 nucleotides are TGTGCCAGCAGTGCAGAACTAGCGGGAGTTCCCGAGCAGTACTTC. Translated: CASSAELAGVPEQYF.

CDR3 nucleotides: TGTGCCAGCAGCTTCCGGGACACAGAAGAGACCCAGTACTTC. The encoded protein is CASSFRDTEETQYF. V gene TRBV4-2 combines with J gene TRBJ2-5; D might be TRBD1 (6 bases). In germline, CDR1 is LGHNA, CDR2 YNFKEQ. Trimming left V 5 bases short and J 3 bases short, with 13 bases between. CDR3 size: 14 residues.

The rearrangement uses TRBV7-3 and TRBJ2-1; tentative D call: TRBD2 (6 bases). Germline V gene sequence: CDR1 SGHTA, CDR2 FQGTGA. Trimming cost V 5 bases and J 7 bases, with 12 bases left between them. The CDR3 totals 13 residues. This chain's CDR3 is CASSQGAGNEQFF. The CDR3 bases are TGTGCCAGCAGCCAAGGGGCGGGGAATGAGCAGTTCTTC.

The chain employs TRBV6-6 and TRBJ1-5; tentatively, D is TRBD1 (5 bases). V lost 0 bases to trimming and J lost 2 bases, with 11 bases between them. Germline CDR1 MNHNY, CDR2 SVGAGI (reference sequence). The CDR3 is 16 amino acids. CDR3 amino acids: CASSYSNRRGNQPQHF. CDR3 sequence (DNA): TGTGCCAGCAGTTACTCTAACAGGCGCGGCAATCAGCCCCAGCATTTT.